This T cell receptor beta chain emerged from a study of shared clonotypes between healthy human individuals. Some clones are missing from TCRdb's copy, which holds only in-frame ones; the method was immunoSEQ multiplex PCR. The repertoire holds around 2.5 million clones, 80% to 95% seen once, with 0.36% in the top ten. Concerning this clone itself: Its target is not known.

Those who donated were healthy HIV-negative adults, with no recent acute infections or vaccinations reported. The CDR3 totals 17 residues. The V end was cut by 4 bases, the J end by 0 bases, with 18 bases between. Germline CDR1 SGHVS, CDR2 FQNEAQ. Overall study results and limits: Only blood was sampled, and tissue TCR repertoires likely differ from blood ones. Rarefaction curves obtained for sorted subsets showed sequencing incomplete despite large depth.

This TCR was recovered from a man aged 18 to 35 in good health. Some clones in this sample may be carry-over from other donors' samples. The V and J genes are TRBV7-8 and TRBJ1-1, with D possibly being TRBD1 (6 bases). Sequencing used naive CD4+ T cells from PBMCs. The sample's subset: CD45RA+ positively selected. CDR3: CASSSIGGVGMNTEAFF. The DNA for the CDR3 is TGTGCCAGCAGCTCTATAGGGGGAGTCGGGATGAACACTGAAGCTTTCTTT.